This T cell receptor (beta chain) was captured by sequencing in a study of CD8 T cells in Susac syndrome. CD8+ and CD4+ blood T cells underwent TCR beta sequencing. Included as multiple sclerosis controls were treatment-naive patients who had stable or active relapsing-remitting disease. TEMRA cells were FACS-enriched, while CD8+ and CD4+ T cells were negatively isolated. CDR1 is GTSNPN, CDR2 SVGIG, per germline (reference sequence). The CDR3 is made up of 15 amino acids. The V and J ends lost 1 base and 8 bases respectively, with 18 bases between them. Reverse transcription used 0.5 to 1 ug RNA and random hexamers. It was immunoSEQ multiplex PCR that amplified TCR beta CDR3 across 54 Vbeta and 13 Jbeta. TCRdb fed the immunoSEQ multiplex PCR reads into MiXCR, producing one record per CDR3 protein. The top ten hold roughly 0.088% of the sample, which has approximately 200,000 distinct CDR3 sequences, nearly 95% seen once.

This rearrangement joins TRBV30 to TRBJ2-1, with D perhaps TRBD1 or TRBD2 (5 bases each). The TCR originated in a human donor with multiple sclerosis. The sequenced material came from CD4+ T cells from PBMCs. CDR3 region: CAWSGRRTRGYEQFF. The CDR3 nucleotides read TGTGCCTGGAGTGGCCGGAGAACCCGGGGCTATGAGCAGTTCTTC.